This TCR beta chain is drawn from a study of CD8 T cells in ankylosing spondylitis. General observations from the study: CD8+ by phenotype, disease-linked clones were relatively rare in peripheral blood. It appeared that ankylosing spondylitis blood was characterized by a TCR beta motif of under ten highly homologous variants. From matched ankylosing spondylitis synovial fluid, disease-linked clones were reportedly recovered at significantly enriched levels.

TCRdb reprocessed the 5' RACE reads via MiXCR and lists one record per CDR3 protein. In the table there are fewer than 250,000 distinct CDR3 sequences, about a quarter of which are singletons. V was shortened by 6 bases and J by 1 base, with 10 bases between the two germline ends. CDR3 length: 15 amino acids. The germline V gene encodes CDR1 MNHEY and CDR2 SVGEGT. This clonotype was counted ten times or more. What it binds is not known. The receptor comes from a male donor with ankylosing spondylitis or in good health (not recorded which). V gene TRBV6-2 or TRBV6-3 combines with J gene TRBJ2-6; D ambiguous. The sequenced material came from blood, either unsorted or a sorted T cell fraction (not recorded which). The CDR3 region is CASSYPRSGANVLTF. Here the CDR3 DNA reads TGTGCCAGCAGCTACCCCCGATCTGGGGCCAACGTCCTGACTTTC.